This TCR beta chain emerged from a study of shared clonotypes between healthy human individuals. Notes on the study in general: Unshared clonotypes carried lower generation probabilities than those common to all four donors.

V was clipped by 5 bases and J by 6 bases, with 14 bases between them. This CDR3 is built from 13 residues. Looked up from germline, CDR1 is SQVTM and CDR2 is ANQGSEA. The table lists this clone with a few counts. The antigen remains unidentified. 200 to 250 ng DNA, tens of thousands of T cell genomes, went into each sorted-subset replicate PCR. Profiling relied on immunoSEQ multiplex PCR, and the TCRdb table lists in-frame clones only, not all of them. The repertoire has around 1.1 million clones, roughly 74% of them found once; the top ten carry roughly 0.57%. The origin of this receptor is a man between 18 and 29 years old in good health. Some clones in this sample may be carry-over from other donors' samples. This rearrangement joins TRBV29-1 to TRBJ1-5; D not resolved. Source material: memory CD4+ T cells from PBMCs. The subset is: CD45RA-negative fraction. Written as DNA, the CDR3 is TGCAGCGTTTCGGGTCCCTTGGGTCAGCCCCAGCATTTT. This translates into CSVSGPLGQPQHF.